These 9 T cell receptor beta chains were all obtained from the same sample, sequenced in a study of identical twins. TCRdb reprocessed the 5' RACE reads with MiXCR, giving one entry per CDR3 protein. In the table there are around 250,000 distinct CDR3 sequences, 6.5% of which are singletons. The same data also contributed to another study, on T cells expressing NK-cell markers.

The sequenced sample was CD8+ T cells sorted from blood. The receptors originated from a woman in her late teens or twenties in good health.

The chain has TRBV7-2 and TRBJ2-3; maybe TRBD2 (7 bases). Germline-derived CDR1 and CDR2 are SGHTA and FQGNSA. Trimming removed 5 bases from V and 5 bases from J, with 17 bases in between. The CDR3 loop spans 15 amino acids. The DNA of the CDR3 is TGTGCCAGCAGCCTGACCCGAGGGGGGGAAGATACGCAGTATTTT. Amino acids: CASSLTRGGEDTQYF.

J is TRBJ2-1 and V is TRBV20-1, with D hard to call. The CDR3 covers 13 residues. Germline CDR1 and CDR2: DFQATT and SNEGSKA (reference sequence). With 6 bases removed from V and 0 bases from J, the gap between germline ends came to 9 bases. The CDR3 region has the DNA TGCAGTGCCCGTCCTGGCTCCTACAATGAGCAGTTCTTC. Translating it yields CSARPGSYNEQFF.

The chain uses TRBV7-6 and TRBJ2-1; TRBD2 aligns across 15 bases. Germline V gives CDR1 SGHVS, CDR2 FNYEAQ. Trimming took 1 base from V and 5 from J; bases not matched to a gene: 0. This CDR3 is built from 16 residues. DNA for the CDR3: TGTGCCAGCAGCTTAGGGACTAGCGGGGGGGACAATGAGCAGTTCTTC. Encoded protein: CASSLGTSGGDNEQFF.

The chain links TRBV10-2 to TRBJ2-5; 13 nucleotides agree with TRBD2. This CDR3 comprises 15 residues. The V gene's germline CDR1 is WSHSY and CDR2 SAAADI. The V and J ends lost 5 bases and 5 bases, in that order; junction bases with no gene match: 5. The CDR3 region has the DNA TGCGCCAGCAGTAGACTAGCGGGGGGTACTGAGACCCAGTACTTC. This codes for CASSRLAGGTETQYF.

The sample holds many counts of this clonotype. The chain links TRBV12-3 or TRBV12-4 to TRBJ2-1; D is possibly TRBD1 (7 bases). This CDR3 has 16 amino acids. V was cut by 6 bases and J by 7 bases, with 22 bases left in between. The CDR3 loop is CASSPQGGSAVNEQFF. CDR3 nucleotides: TGTGCCAGCAGCCCCCAGGGGGGATCGGCTGTTAATGAGCAGTTCTTC.

The chain combines TRBV6-2 or TRBV6-3 with TRBJ1-5, with 10 bases that match TRBD1. This CDR3 is 16 amino acids long. Germline lookup yields CDR1 MNHEY and CDR2 SVGEGT. V was pared by 4 bases and J by 7 bases, with 10 bases of the junction left unmatched. The chain's CDR3 is CASSSAGTGARQPQHF. The CDR3 nucleotides are TGTGCCAGCAGTTCCGCCGGGACAGGGGCACGGCAGCCCCAGCATTTT.

This chain connects TRBV6-1 to TRBJ2-5; TRBD2 matches 10 bases. Germline V lookup: CDR1 MNHNS, CDR2 SASEGT. CDR3 length equals 14 residues. The ends lost 5 bases at V and 4 bases at J; junction bases unmatched: 4. CDR3 sequence (DNA): TGTGCCAGCAGTCCAGCGGGAGGGTCAGAGACCCAGTACTTC. This codes for CASSPAGGSETQYF.

The V call is TRBV20-1, the J call TRBJ1-4; D gene uncertain. This CDR3 region has 14 residues. V dropped 4 bases and J dropped 6 bases, with 15 bases sitting between them. Germline-derived CDR1 and CDR2 are DFQATT and SNEGSKA (reference sequence). The CDR3 protein is CSAKIEEADEKLFF. CDR3 in DNA: TGCAGTGCTAAAATCGAGGAGGCCGATGAAAAACTGTTTTTT.

This clonotype was seen only a few times. V is TRBV7-2 and J is TRBJ1-5, with TRBD1 matching over 10 bases. Germline CDR1 SGHTA, CDR2 FQGNSA. This CDR3 has 14 residues. Unmatched junction bases numbered 2, after V lost 4 bases and J lost 5 bases. CDR3 amino acids: CASSYGTGDQPQHF. In DNA form, the CDR3 reads TGTGCCAGCAGCTACGGGACAGGGGATCAGCCCCAGCATTTT.